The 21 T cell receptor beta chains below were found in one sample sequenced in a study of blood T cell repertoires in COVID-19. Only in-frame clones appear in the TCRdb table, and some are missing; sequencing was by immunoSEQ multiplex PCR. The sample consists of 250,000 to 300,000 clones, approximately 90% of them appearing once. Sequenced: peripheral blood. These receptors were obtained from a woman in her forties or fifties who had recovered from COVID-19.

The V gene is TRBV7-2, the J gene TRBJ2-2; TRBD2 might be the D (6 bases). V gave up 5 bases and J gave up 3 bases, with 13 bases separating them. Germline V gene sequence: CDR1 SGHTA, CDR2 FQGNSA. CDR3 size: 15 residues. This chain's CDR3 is CASSAGRGYTGELFF. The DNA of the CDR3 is TGTGCCAGCAGCGCGGGCCGGGGGTACACCGGGGAGCTGTTTTTT.

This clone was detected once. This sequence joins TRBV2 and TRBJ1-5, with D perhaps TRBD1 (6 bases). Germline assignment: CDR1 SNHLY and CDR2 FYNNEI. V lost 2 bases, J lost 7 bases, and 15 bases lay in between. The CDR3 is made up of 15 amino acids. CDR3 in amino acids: CASSERQGLNQPQHF. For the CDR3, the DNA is TGTGCCAGCAGTGAAAGGCAGGGGCTAAACCAGCCCCAGCATTTT.

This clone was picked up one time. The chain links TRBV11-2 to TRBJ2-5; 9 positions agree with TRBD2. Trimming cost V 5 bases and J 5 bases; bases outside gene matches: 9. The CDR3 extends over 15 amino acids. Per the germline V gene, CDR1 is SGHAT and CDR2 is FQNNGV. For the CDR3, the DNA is TGTGCCAGCAGCCGCAGCGGGGGGAGTTTGGAGACCCAGTACTTC. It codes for CASSRSGGSLETQYF.

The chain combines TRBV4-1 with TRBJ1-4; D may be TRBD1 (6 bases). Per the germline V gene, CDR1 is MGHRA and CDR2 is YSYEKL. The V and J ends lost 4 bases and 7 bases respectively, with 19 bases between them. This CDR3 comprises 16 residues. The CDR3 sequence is CASSPKQLQGTEKLFF. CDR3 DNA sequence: TGCGCCAGCAGCCCCAAGCAGCTACAGGGTACTGAAAAACTGTTTTTT.

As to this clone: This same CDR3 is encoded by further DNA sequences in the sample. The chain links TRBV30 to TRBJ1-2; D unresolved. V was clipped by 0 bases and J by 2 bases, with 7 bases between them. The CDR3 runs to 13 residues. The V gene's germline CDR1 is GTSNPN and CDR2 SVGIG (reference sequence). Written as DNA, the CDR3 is TGTGCCTGGAGTGTTGGGCAGAACTATGGCTACACCTTC. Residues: CAWSVGQNYGYTF.

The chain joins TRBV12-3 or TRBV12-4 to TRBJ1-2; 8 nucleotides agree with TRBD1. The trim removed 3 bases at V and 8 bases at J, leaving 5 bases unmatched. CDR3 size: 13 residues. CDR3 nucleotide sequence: TGTGCCAGCAGTTTCGGCAGGGGGCTCGGCTACACCTTC. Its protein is CASSFGRGLGYTF.

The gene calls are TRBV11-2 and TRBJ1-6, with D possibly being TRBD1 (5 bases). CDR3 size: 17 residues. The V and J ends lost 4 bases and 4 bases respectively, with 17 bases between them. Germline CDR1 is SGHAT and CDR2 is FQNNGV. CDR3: CASSSPVGGVYNSPLHF. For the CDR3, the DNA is TGTGCCAGCAGCTCGCCGGTTGGAGGGGTATATAATTCACCCCTCCACTTT.

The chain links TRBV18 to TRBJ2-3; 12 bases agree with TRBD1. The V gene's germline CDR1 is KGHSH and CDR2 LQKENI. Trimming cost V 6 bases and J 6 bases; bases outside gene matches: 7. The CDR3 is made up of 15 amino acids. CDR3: CASSPGTGGLDTQYF. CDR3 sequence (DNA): TGTGCCAGCTCCCCCGGGACAGGGGGCTTGGATACGCAGTATTTT.

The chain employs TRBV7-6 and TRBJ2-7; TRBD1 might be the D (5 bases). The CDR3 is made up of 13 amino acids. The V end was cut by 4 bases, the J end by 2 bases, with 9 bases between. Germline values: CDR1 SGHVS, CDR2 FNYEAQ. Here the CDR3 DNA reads TGTGCCAGCAGCTGGGGCACCACCTACGAGCAGTACTTC. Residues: CASSWGTTYEQYF.

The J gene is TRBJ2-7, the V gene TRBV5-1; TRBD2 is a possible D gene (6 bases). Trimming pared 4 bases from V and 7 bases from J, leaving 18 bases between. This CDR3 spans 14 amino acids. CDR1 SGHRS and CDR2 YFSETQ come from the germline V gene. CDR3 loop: CASSPGTSIREQYF. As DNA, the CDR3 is TGCGCCAGCAGCCCCGGGACTTCAATCCGGGAGCAGTACTTC.

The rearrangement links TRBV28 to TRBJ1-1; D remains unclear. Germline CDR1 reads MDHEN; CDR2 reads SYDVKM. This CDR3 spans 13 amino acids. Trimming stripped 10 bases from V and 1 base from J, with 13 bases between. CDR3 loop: CATRGRRNTEAFF. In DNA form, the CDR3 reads TGTGCCACCCGAGGGAGGAGGAACACTGAAGCTTTCTTT.

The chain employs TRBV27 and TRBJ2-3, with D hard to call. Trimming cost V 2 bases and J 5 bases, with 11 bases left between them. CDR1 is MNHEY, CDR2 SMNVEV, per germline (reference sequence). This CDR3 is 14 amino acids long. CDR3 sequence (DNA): TGTGCCAGCAGTTTAGCGTTCCCCCAAGATACGCAGTATTTT. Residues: CASSLAFPQDTQYF.

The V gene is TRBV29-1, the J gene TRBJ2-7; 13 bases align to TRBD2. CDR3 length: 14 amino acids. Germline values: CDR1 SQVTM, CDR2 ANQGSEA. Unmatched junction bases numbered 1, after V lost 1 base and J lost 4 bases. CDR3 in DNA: TGCAGCGTTGAAGGGACTAGCGGGAGTTACGAGCAGTACTTC. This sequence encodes CSVEGTSGSYEQYF.

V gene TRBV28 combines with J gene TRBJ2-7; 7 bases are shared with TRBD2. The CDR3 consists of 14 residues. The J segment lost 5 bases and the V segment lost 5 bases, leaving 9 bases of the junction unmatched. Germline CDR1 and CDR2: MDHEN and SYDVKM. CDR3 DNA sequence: TGTGCCAGCAGTGGAGGACTAGTAAGTGACGAGCAGTACTTC. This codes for CASSGGLVSDEQYF.

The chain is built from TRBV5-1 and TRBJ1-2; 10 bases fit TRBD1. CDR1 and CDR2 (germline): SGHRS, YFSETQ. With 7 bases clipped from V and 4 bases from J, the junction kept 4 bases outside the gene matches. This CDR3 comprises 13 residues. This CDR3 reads CASSGQGGYGYTF. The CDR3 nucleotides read TGCGCCAGCTCTGGACAGGGGGGCTATGGCTACACCTTC.

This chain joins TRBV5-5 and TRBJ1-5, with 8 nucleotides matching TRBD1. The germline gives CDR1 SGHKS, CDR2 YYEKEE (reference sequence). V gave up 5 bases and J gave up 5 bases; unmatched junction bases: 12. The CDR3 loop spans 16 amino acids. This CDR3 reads CASSSDRGSGHQPQHF. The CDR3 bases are TGTGCCAGCAGTTCCGACAGGGGATCGGGCCATCAGCCCCAGCATTTT.

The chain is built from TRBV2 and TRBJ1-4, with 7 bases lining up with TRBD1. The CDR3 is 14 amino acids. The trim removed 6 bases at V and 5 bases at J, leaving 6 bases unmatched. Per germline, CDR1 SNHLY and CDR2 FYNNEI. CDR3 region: CASSGDSTNEKLFF. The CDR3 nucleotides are TGTGCCAGCAGCGGGGACAGCACCAATGAAAAACTGTTTTTT.

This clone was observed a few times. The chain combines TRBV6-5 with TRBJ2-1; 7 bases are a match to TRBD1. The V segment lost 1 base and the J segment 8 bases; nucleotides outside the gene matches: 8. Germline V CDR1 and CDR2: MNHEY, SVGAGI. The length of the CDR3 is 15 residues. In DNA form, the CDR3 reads TGTGCCAGCAGTTACTATGAGACAGGGCCCGATGAGCAGTTCTTC. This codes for CASSYYETGPDEQFF.

The DNA for the CDR3 is TGTGCCAGCAGCTTTCGCGGAGGAGCGGAACCTCAGCGAGCTTTCTTT. Residues: CASSFRGGAEPQRAFF. This chain uses TRBV7-9 with TRBJ1-1; D ambiguous. The CDR3 length is 16 residues. From germline, CDR1 is SEHNR and CDR2 FQNEAQ (reference sequence). With 3 bases removed from V and 10 bases from J, the gap between germline ends came to 24 bases.

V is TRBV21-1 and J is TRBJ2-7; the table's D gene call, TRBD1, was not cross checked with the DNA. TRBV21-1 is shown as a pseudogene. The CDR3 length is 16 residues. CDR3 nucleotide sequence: TGTGCCAGCAGCCCTCGACAGGTCGGCAGATACTACGAGCAGTACTTC. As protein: CASSPRQVGRYYEQYF.

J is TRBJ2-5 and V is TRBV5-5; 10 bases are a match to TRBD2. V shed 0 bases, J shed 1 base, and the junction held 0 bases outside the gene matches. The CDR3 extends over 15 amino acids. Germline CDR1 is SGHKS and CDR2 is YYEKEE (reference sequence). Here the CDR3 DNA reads TGTGCCAGCAGCTTGGTAGCGGGGGGCCAAGAGACCCAGTACTTC. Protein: CASSLVAGGQETQYF.